Listed below are T cell receptor beta chains from one sample, sequenced in a study of blood T cell repertoires in COVID-19. Some clones are missing from TCRdb's copy, which holds only in-frame ones; the method was immunoSEQ multiplex PCR. Here the sample spans over 55,000 clones, roughly 90% being singletons. The source material was peripheral blood. Receptors originate from an elderly woman with COVID-19, enrolled during active disease. The CDR3 runs from the conserved cysteine through the conserved F or W. D genes are given only for firm matches.

TRBD2	TRBV5-4	TRBJ2-7	CASSPGGAEYEQYF	TGTGCCAGCAGCCCCGGGGGGGCGGAATACGAGCAGTACTTC
TRBD2	TRBV6-5	TRBJ2-1	CASRGVAGNEQFF	TGTGCCAGCAGGGGGGTAGCGGGGAATGAGCAGTTCTTC
TRBD2	TRBV5-1	TRBJ2-5	CASSLGLAGAEETQYF	TGCGCCAGCAGCCTCGGACTAGCGGGGGCCGAAGAGACCCAGTACTTC
TRBD1	TRBV2	TRBJ1-5	CASSEGPGTADNQPQHF	TGTGCCAGCAGTGAAGGTCCCGGGACAGCCGACAATCAGCCCCAGCATTTT
.	TRBV5-6	TRBJ2-3	CASSLKTNSDTQYF	TGTGCCAGCAGCTTAAAAACTAACTCAGATACGCAGTATTTT
.	TRBV19	TRBJ1-1	CASLPGTSSNTEAFF	TGTGCCAGTTTGCCGGGAACGAGCTCGAACACTGAAGCTTTCTTT
.	TRBV18	TRBJ2-3	CASSPPLRQSTDTQYF	TGTGCCAGCTCACCCCCGCTCAGGCAGAGCACAGATACGCAGTATTTT
TRBD1	TRBV25-1	TRBJ2-3	CAIDRRGLGADTQYF	TGTGCCATCGACCGAAGGGGGCTCGGTGCAGATACGCAGTATTTT
.	TRBV5-1	TRBJ2-3	CASRSGPSSTDTQYF	TGCGCCAGCAGAAGTGGGCCGTCTAGCACAGATACGCAGTATTTT
TRBD2	TRBV5-1	TRBJ2-3	CASSLVRGLGTDTQYF	TGCGCCAGCAGCTTGGTGCGGGGGTTGGGCACAGATACGCAGTATTTT
.	TRBV3-1/TRBV3-2	TRBJ2-1	CASSQRGGGLDNEQFF	TGTGCCAGCAGCCAACGGGGAGGTGGGTTGGACAATGAGCAGTTCTTC
TRBD2	TRBV6-5	TRBJ2-2	CASSRGERAGELFF	TGTGCCAGTTCCCGGGGGGAGAGGGCCGGGGAGCTGTTTTTT
.	TRBV2	TRBJ2-5	CASSREGVGETQYF	TGTGCCAGCAGCCGAGAGGGGGTGGGGGAGACCCAGTACTTC
TRBD2	TRBV19	TRBJ2-1	CASSLLAGGNNEQFF	TGTGCCAGTAGTTTACTAGCGGGGGGGAACAATGAGCAGTTCTTC
.	TRBV7-6	TRBJ1-2	CASSSSGVQGLYGYTF	TGTGCCAGCAGCTCTAGCGGGGTACAGGGATTGTATGGCTACACCTTC
.	TRBV5-1	TRBJ1-1	CASSEVFTGSQAFF	TGCGCCAGCAGCGAAGTGTTCACCGGGAGCCAAGCTTTCTTT
TRBD1	TRBV6-2/TRBV6-3	TRBJ2-5	CASSYSKTGWQETQYF	TGTGCCAGCAGTTACTCGAAGACAGGGTGGCAAGAGACCCAGTACTTC
TRBD1	TRBV6-5	TRBJ2-1	CASSYIPGQGPNEQFF	TGTGCCAGCAGTTACATTCCGGGACAGGGTCCCAATGAGCAGTTCTTC
.	TRBV5-4	TRBJ1-1	CASSLDRRRNTEAFF	TGTGCCAGCAGCCTTGACAGGAGGCGGAACACTGAAGCTTTCTTT
TRBD2	TRBV9	TRBJ2-1	CASSVLAGSYNEQFF	TGTGCCAGCAGCGTCCTAGCGGGGTCCTACAATGAGCAGTTCTTC
TRBD1	TRBV5-6	TRBJ1-1	CASSLGLRGGQANTEAFF	TGTGCCAGCAGCTTGGGACTTAGGGGGGGACAGGCGAACACTGAAGCTTTCTTT
TRBD2	TRBV19	TRBJ2-3	CASSPRQRGGLDTQYF	TGTGCCAGTAGTCCCCGCCAGCGGGGGGGCTTAGATACGCAGTATTTT
TRBD1	TRBV3-1/TRBV3-2	TRBJ2-5	CASSPLGTEETQYF	TGTGCCAGCAGCCCCCTCGGGACAGAGGAGACCCAGTACTTC